The following is a T cell receptor beta chain sequence with its context. No antigen is known for it. The V end was cut by 5 bases, the J end by 7 bases, with 6 bases between. There are 11 residues in the CDR3. Germline V CDR1 and CDR2: MNHNS, SASEGT. Method: immunoSEQ multiplex PCR; TCRdb's copy keeps in-frame clones and lacks some. The data hold about 1.5 million clones, with 98% observed a single time. The data belong to a study of shared clonotypes between healthy human individuals. General study results and limits: Generation probability values for non-shared clonotypes were lower than those for clonotypes shared by all four donors. Estimated clonotype richness was generally higher in naive than memory subsets. What rarefaction showed was incomplete sorted-subset sequencing despite large depth. It was observed that 5% to 6% of naive CD4 clonotypes were shared across several donors.

This TCR was recovered from a young man in good health. J is TRBJ2-1 and V is TRBV6-1, with D unclear. Sequenced sample: naive CD4+ T cells sorted from blood. Described subset: CD45RA+ positively selected. The CDR3 here is CASSIANEQFF. The DNA for the CDR3 is TGTGCCAGCAGTATCGCGAATGAGCAGTTCTTC.